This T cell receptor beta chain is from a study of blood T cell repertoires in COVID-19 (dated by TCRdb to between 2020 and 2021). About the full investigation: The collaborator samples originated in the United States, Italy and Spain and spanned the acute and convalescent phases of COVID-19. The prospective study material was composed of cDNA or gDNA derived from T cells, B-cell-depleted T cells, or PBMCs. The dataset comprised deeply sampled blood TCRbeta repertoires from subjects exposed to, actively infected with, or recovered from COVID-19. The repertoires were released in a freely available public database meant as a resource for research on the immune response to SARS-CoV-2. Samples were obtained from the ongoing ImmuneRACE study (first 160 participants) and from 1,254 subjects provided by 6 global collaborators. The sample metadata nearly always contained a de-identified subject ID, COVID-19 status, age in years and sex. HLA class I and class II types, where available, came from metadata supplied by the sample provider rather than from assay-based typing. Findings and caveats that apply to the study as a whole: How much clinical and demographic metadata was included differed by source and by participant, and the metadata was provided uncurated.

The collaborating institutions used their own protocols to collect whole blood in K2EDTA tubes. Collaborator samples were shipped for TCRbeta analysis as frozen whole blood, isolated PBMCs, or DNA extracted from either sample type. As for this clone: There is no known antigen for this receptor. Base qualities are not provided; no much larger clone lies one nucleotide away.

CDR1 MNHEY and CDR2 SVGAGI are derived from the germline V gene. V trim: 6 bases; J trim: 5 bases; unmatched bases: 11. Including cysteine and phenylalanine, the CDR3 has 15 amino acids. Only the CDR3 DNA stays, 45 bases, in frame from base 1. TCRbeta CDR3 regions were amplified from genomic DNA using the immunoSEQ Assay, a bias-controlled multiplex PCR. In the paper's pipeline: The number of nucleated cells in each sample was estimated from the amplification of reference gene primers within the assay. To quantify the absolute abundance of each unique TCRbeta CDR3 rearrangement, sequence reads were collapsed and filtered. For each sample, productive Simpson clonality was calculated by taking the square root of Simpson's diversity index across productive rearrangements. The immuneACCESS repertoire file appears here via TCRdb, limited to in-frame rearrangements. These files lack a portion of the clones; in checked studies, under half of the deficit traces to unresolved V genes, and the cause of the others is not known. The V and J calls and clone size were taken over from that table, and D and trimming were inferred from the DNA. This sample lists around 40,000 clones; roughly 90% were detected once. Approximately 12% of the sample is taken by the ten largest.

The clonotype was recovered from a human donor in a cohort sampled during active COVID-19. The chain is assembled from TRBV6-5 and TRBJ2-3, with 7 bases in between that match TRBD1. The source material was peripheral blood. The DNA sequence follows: TGTGCCAGCAGCCCCTCCGACAGGGATGGAGATACGCAGTATTTT. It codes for CASSPSDRDGDTQYF.